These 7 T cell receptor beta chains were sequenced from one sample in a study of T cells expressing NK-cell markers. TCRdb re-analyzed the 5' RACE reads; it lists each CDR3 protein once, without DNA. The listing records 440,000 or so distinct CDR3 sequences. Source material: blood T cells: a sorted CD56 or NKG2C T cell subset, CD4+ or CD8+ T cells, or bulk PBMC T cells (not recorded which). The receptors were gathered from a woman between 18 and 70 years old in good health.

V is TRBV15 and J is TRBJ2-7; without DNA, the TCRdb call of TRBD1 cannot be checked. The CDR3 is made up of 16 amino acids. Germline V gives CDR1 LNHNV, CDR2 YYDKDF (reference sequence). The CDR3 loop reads CATSRDRGGSGYEQYF.

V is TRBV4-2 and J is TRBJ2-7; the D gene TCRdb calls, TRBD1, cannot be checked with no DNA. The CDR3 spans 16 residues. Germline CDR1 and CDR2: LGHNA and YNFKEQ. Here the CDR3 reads CASSQEVSRVTYEQYF.

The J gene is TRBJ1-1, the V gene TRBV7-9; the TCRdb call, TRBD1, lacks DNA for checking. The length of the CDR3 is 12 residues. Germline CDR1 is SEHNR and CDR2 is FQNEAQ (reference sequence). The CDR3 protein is CASSSPGGQAFF.

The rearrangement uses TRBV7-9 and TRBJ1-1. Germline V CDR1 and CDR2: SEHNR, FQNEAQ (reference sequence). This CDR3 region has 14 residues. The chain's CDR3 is CASSSTRGEDEAFF.

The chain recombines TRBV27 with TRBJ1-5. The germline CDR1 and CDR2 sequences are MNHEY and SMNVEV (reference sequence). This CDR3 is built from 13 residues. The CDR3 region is CASSLSTNQPQHF.

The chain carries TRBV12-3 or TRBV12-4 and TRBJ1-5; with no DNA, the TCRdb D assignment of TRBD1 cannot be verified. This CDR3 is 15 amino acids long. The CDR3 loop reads CASSVQGVGFQPQHF.

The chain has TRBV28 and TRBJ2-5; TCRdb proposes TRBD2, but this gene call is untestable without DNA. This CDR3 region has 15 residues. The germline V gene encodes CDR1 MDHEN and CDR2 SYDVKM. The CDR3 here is CASSSGGTAQETQYF.